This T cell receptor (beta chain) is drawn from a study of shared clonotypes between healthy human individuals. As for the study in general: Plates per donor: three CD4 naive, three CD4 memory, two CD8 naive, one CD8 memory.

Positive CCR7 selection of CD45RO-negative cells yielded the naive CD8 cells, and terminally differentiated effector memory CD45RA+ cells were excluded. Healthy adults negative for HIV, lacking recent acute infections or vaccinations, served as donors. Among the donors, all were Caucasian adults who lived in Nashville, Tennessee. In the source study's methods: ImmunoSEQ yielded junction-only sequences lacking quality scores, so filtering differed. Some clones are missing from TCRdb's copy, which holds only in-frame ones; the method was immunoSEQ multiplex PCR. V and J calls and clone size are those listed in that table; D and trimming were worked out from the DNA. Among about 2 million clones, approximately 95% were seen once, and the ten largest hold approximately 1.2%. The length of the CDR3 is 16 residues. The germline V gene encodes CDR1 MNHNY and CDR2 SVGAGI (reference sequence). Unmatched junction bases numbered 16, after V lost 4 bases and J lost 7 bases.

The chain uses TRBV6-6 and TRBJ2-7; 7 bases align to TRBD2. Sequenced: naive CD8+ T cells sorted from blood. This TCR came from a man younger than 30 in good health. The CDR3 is CASSLSTVGRESEQYF. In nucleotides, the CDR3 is TGTGCCAGCAGTTTGAGCACAGTGGGGCGGGAGAGTGAGCAGTACTTC.